Listed below are T cell receptor beta chains from one sample, sequenced in a study of T cell responses to AZD1222 COVID-19 vaccine. Here immunoSEQ multiplex PCR was the method, and the copy in TCRdb shows in-frame clones only, minus some. The data show fewer than 150,000 clones, 80% to 95% seen once. Specimen: peripheral blood, collected on day 0 of AZD1222 vaccination. Every receptor here comes from an adult in good health. The CDR3 runs from the conserved cysteine through the conserved F or W. A D gene is named only where the DNA matches it firmly. Where a row states a size, it is once, few, many or the class of an expanded clone; other rows omit it.

CDR3aa: CASSQREGLEQYF; CDR3nt: TGTGCCAGCAGTCAGCGGGAGGGGCTCGAGCAGTACTTC; j_gene: TRBJ2-7; abundance: NA; v_gene: TRBV27; d_gene: TRBD2
CDR3aa: CASSGGDPTSGANVLTF; CDR3nt: TGTGCCAGCAGTGGTGGGGATCCTACCTCTGGGGCCAACGTCCTGACTTTC; j_gene: TRBJ2-6; abundance: NA; v_gene: TRBV25-1; d_gene: NA
CDR3aa: CASSLGLPNYNEQFF; CDR3nt: TGTGCCAGCAGCTTAGGGCTACCCAACTACAATGAGCAGTTCTTC; j_gene: TRBJ2-1; abundance: NA; v_gene: TRBV7-2; d_gene: NA
CDR3aa: CASSLNGVGGEKLFF; CDR3nt: TGTGCCAGCAGCTTAAATGGGGTCGGTGGTGAAAAACTGTTTTTT; j_gene: TRBJ1-4; abundance: NA; v_gene: TRBV7-2; d_gene: NA
CDR3aa: CASSLGAGAYGYTF; CDR3nt: TGCGCCAGCAGCTTAGGGGCAGGGGCCTATGGCTACACCTTC; j_gene: TRBJ1-2; abundance: NA; v_gene: TRBV5-1; d_gene: NA
CDR3aa: CASSVAGLLEQFF; CDR3nt: TGTGCCAGCAGCGTAGCGGGACTACTTGAGCAGTTCTTC; j_gene: TRBJ2-1; abundance: NA; v_gene: TRBV9; d_gene: TRBD2
CDR3aa: CASSLDRLDRANTGELFF; CDR3nt: TGTGCCAGCAGTTTAGATCGCCTTGACAGGGCGAACACCGGGGAGCTGTTTTTT; j_gene: TRBJ2-2; abundance: NA; v_gene: TRBV28; d_gene: TRBD1
CDR3aa: CARSPGTKNEKLFF; CDR3nt: TGTGCCAGAAGTCCCGGGACAAAGAATGAAAAACTGTTTTTT; j_gene: TRBJ1-4; abundance: NA; v_gene: TRBV5-3; d_gene: NA
CDR3aa: CASSQDDSGRQETQYF; CDR3nt: TGTGCCAGCAGCCAAGATGATAGCGGGAGGCAAGAGACCCAGTACTTC; j_gene: TRBJ2-5; abundance: NA; v_gene: TRBV4-2; d_gene: TRBD2
CDR3aa: CASSPTSGTYEQYF; CDR3nt: TGTGCCAGCAGCCCTACTAGCGGGACCTACGAGCAGTACTTC; j_gene: TRBJ2-7; abundance: few; v_gene: TRBV7-9; d_gene: TRBD2
CDR3aa: CASSLTSYEQYF; CDR3nt: TGTGCCAGCAGTTTAACCTCCTACGAGCAGTACTTC; j_gene: TRBJ2-7; abundance: NA; v_gene: TRBV28; d_gene: NA
CDR3aa: CASSLSGGEVVYEQYF; CDR3nt: TGCGCCAGCAGCTTGTCAGGGGGAGAGGTGGTTTACGAGCAGTACTTC; j_gene: TRBJ2-7; abundance: NA; v_gene: TRBV5-1; d_gene: TRBD1
CDR3aa: CASSPGGDKFF; CDR3nt: TGTGCCAGCTCACCAGGGGGGGATAAGTTCTTC; j_gene: TRBJ2-1; abundance: NA; v_gene: TRBV18; d_gene: TRBD2
CDR3aa: CASSSISGLAGSRHIQYF; CDR3nt: TGTGCCAGCAGTTCTATCTCCGGACTAGCGGGGTCCCGACACATTCAGTACTTC; j_gene: TRBJ2-4; abundance: once; v_gene: TRBV27; d_gene: TRBD2
CDR3aa: CASNFAGANVLTF; CDR3nt: TGTGCCAGTAACTTCGCTGGGGCCAACGTCCTGACTTTC; j_gene: TRBJ2-6; abundance: NA; v_gene: TRBV19; d_gene: NA
CDR3aa: CASKPYQQGSYGYTF; CDR3nt: TGTGCCAGCAAACCGTACCAACAGGGCTCCTATGGCTACACCTTC; j_gene: TRBJ1-2; abundance: NA; v_gene: TRBV28; d_gene: NA
CDR3aa: CSYLEDIGYEQYF; CDR3nt: TGCAGCTACTTAGAGGATATTGGCTACGAGCAGTACTTC; j_gene: TRBJ2-7; abundance: NA; v_gene: TRBV29-1; d_gene: NA
CDR3aa: CASSRGDQPGAFF; CDR3nt: TGCGCCAGCAGCCGCGGCGATCAACCGGGAGCTTTCTTT; j_gene: TRBJ1-1; abundance: NA; v_gene: TRBV4-1; d_gene: NA